This TCR beta chain was identified in a study of T cell responses to AZD1222 COVID-19 vaccine. Assay used: immunoSEQ multiplex PCR; TCRdb lists only in-frame clones, some missing. Of 57,000 or so clones in the sample, roughly three quarters were seen once. Overall study results and limits: The repertoires were collected only after the peak T cell response. Close to half of all spike-specific TCRs reportedly target regions of the variants that are unmutated.

To note about this clone: Antigen specificity is unknown.

This receptor was taken from an adult in good health. Sequenced material: peripheral blood, taken on day 0 of AZD1222 vaccination.

The CDR3 loop is CASSQGPGYTF. The DNA for the CDR3 is TGTGCCAGCAGTCAGGGGCCCGGCTACACCTTC. The J gene is TRBJ1-2, the V gene TRBV6-2 or TRBV6-3, with D possibly TRBD1 on 6 matching bases. Germline-derived CDR1 and CDR2 are MNHEY and SVGEGT. This CDR3 contains 11 residues. Trimming shortened V by 5 bases and J by 8 bases, and 9 bases separated the two germline ends.